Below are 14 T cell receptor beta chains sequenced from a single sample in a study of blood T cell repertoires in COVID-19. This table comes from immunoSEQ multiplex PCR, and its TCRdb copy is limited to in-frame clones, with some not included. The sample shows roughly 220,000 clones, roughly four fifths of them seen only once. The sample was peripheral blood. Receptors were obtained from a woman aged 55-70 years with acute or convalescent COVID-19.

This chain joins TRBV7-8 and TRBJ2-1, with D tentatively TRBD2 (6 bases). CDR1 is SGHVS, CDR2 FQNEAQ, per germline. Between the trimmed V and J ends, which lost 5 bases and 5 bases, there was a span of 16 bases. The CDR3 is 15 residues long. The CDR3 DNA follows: TGTGCCAGCAGCACCCGGGGGTCCGTAAACAATGAGCAGTTCTTC. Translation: CASSTRGSVNNEQFF.

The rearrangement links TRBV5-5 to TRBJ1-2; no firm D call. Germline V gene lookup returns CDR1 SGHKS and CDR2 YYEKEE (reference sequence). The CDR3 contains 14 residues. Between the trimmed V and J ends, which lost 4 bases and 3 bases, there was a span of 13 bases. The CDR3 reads CASSLEERYYGYTF. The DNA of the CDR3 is TGTGCCAGCAGCCTGGAGGAGAGGTACTATGGCTACACCTTC.

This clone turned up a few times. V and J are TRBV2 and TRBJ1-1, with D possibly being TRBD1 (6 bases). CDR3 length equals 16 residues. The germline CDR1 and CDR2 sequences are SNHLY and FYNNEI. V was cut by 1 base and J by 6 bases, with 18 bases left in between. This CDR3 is CASSEVRTARFPEAFF. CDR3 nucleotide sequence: TGTGCCAGCAGTGAAGTAAGGACAGCCCGATTCCCTGAAGCTTTCTTT.

CDR3 bases: TGTGCCAGCAGTGCATACGAGCAGTACTTC. This translates into CASSAYEQYF. The rearrangement uses TRBV2 and TRBJ2-7; no clear D. The germline V gene has CDR1 SNHLY and CDR2 FYNNEI. The CDR3 runs 10 residues. Between the trimmed V and J ends, which lost 4 bases and 4 bases, there was a span of 2 bases.

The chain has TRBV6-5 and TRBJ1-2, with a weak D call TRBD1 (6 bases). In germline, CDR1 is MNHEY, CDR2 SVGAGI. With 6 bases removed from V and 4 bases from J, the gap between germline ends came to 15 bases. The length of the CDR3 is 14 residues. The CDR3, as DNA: TGTGCCAGCAGCCTCTACACAGGGAGCTATGGCTACACCTTC. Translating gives CASSLYTGSYGYTF.

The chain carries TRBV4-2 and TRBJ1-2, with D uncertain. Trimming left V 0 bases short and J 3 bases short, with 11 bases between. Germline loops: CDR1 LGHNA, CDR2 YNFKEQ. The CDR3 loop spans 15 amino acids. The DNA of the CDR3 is TGTGCCAGCAGCCAAGACGTGGCGGCAGACTATGGCTACACCTTC. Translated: CASSQDVAADYGYTF.

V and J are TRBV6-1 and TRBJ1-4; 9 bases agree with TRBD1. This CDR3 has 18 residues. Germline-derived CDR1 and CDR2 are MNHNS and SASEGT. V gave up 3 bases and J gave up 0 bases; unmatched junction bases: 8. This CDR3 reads CASSDFGTGSSTNEKLFF. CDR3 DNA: TGTGCCAGCAGTGACTTTGGGACAGGGAGTTCAACTAATGAAAAACTGTTTTTT.

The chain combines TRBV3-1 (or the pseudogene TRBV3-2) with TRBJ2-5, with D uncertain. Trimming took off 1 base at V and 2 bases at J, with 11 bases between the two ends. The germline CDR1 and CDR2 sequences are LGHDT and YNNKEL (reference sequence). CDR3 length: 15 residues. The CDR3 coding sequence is TGTGCCAGCAGCCAAGGGCAGGTTGGTCAAGAGACCCAGTACTTC. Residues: CASSQGQVGQETQYF.

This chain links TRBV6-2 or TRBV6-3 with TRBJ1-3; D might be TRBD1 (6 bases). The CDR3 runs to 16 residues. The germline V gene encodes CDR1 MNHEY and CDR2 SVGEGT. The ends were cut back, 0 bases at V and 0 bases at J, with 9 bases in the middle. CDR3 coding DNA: TGTGCCAGCAGTTACTCCGGCAGGGGCTCTGGAAACACCATATATTTT. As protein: CASSYSGRGSGNTIYF.

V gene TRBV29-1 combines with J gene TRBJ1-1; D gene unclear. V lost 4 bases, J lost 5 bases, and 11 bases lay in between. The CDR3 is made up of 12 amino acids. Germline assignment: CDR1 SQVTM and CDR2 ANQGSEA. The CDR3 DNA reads TGCAGCGTTGTAGCCGATAGGACTGAAGCTTTCTTT. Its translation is CSVVADRTEAFF.

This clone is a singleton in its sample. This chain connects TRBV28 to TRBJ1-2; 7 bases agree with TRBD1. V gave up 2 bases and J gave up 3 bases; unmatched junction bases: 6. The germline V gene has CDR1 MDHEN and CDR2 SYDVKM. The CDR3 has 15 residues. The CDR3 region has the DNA TGTGCCAGCAGTTTAGGCGGGCAGGGGGACTATGGCTACACCTTC. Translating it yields CASSLGGQGDYGYTF.

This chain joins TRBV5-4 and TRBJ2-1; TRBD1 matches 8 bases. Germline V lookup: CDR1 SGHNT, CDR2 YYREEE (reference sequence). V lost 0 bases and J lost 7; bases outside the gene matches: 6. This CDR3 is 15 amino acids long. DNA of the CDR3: TGTGCCAGCAGCTTGGGGACAGGGAGTGTAAATGAGCAGTTCTTC. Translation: CASSLGTGSVNEQFF.

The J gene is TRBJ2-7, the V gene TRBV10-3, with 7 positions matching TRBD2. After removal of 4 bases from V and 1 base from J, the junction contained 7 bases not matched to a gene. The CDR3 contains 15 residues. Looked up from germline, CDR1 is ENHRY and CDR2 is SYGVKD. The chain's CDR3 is CAISVGAGESYEQYF. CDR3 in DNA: TGTGCCATCAGTGTTGGTGCGGGGGAGTCCTACGAGCAGTACTTC.

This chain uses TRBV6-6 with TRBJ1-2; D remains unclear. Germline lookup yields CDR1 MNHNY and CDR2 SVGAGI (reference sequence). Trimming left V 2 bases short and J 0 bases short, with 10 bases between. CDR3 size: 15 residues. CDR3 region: CASSYGSGSNYGYTF. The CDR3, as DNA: TGTGCCAGCAGTTACGGTTCGGGTTCTAACTATGGCTACACCTTC.